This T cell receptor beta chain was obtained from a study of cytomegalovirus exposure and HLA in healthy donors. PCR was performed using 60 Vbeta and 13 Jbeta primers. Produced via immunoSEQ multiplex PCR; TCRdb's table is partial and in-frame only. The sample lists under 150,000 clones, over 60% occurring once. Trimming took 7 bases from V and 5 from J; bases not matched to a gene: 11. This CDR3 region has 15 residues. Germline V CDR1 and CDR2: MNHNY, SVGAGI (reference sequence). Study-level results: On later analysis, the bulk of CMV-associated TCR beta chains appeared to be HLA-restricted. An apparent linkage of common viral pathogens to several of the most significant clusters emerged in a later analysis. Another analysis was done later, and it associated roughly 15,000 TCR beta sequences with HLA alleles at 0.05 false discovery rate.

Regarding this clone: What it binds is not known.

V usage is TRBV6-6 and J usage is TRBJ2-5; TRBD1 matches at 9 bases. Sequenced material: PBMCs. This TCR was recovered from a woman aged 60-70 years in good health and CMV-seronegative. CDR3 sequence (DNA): TGTGCCAGCACCCCCGGGGACAGGGTGGTGGAGACCCAGTACTTC. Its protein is CASTPGDRVVETQYF.